This passage covers 20 T cell receptor beta chains from one sample sequenced in a study of T cell repertoires in cytomegalovirus infection. TCRdb reprocessed the reads via MiXCR and lists one record per CDR3 protein. The data contain tens of thousands of distinct CDR3 sequences, more than 20% of them singletons. Their cognate antigens are unknown. Sequenced here: CD8+ T cells from cultured PBMCs, sampled from culture after CMV antigen stimulation. The source of these receptors is a human donor in good health (CMV status not recorded). Some clones in this sample may be carry-over from other donors' samples.

The chain couples TRBV6-6 to TRBJ2-7; D not resolved. V was trimmed by 0 bases and J by 2 bases, leaving 11 bases between them. The CDR3 totals 15 residues. From germline, CDR1 is MNHNY and CDR2 SVGAGI (reference sequence). The CDR3 sequence: CASSYSPGGTYEQYF. CDR3 coding DNA: TGTGCCAGCAGTTACTCGCCGGGCGGTACCTACGAGCAGTACTTC.

This clonotype was observed a few times. The chain joins TRBV12-3 or TRBV12-4 to TRBJ1-2; D is ambiguous. CDR3 size: 15 residues. V lost 6 bases to trimming and J lost 1 base, with 15 bases between them. The CDR3 DNA sequence: TGTGCCAGCAGCCGGGAAGGACTCGATAACTATGGCTACACCTTC. Protein product: CASSREGLDNYGYTF.

This clonotype showed up many times. This rearrangement joins TRBV9 to TRBJ2-3; D not resolved. The CDR3 is 17 amino acids. Trimming took off 0 bases at V and 0 bases at J, with 14 bases between the two ends. Germline CDR1 is SGDLS and CDR2 is YYNGEE. The CDR3 loop reads CASSVDPVPASTDTQYF. The DNA for the CDR3 is TGTGCCAGCAGCGTAGACCCCGTGCCCGCTAGCACAGATACGCAGTATTTT.

This clonotype came up a few times. The chain couples TRBV6-2 or TRBV6-3 to TRBJ2-3; D may be TRBD2 (5 bases). This CDR3 has 13 residues. The V gene lost 0 bases and the J gene lost 8 bases, with 9 bases spanning the gap. The V gene's germline CDR1 is MNHEY and CDR2 SVGEGT. The CDR3 sequence is CASSYSQLGTQYF. The CDR3 DNA follows: TGTGCCAGCAGTTACTCCCAACTAGGTACGCAGTATTTT.

The V call is TRBV9, the J call TRBJ2-1; the D gene is possibly TRBD1 (5 bases). Germline V gene data show CDR1 as SGDLS and CDR2 as YYNGEE. V was clipped by 4 bases and J by 2 bases, with 13 bases between them. The CDR3 covers 15 residues. The CDR3 spells CASSPQGQAYNEQFF. In nucleotides, the CDR3 is TGTGCCAGCAGCCCCCAGGGCCAGGCCTACAATGAGCAGTTCTTC.

The chain uses TRBV4-2 and TRBJ2-3; D remains unclear. This CDR3 has 14 amino acids. The V end was cut by 1 base, the J end by 6 bases, with 11 bases between. Looked up from germline, CDR1 is LGHNA and CDR2 is YNFKEQ. CDR3 sequence reads: CASSQGSFLDTQYF. The CDR3 bases are TGTGCCAGCAGCCAAGGGAGTTTCCTGGATACGCAGTATTTT.

Regarding this clonotype: A much larger clonotype is one base distant, so this may be a read error. CDR3 DNA: TGTGCCAGCAGTGAGGGGACAGCTAGCAATCAGCCCCAGCATTTT. Protein: CASSEGTASNQPQHF. V gene TRBV2 combines with J gene TRBJ1-5; TRBD1 agrees at 7 bases. CDR1 is SNHLY, CDR2 FYNNEI, per germline. The CDR3 has 15 residues. V lost 3 bases and J lost 0; bases outside the gene matches: 2.

This clonotype has only a few counts. The chain has TRBV2 and TRBJ2-1; 7 positions agree with TRBD1. Germline CDR1 SNHLY, CDR2 FYNNEI. The junction had 8 bases not matched to a gene; V was cut back by 11 bases and J by 7 bases. CDR3 length equals 12 residues. The CDR3 here is CAVQGDQNEQFF. Here the CDR3 DNA reads TGTGCCGTTCAGGGGGATCAGAATGAGCAGTTCTTC.

The CDR3 DNA reads as TGTGCCCTAAGTTTCGGGGTAAACTCCTACGAGCAGTACTTC. Amino acid sequence: CALSFGVNSYEQYF. The rearrangement joins TRBV7-6 to TRBJ2-7, with D perhaps TRBD2 (5 bases). Trimming removed 11 bases from V and 0 bases from J, with 17 bases in between. The CDR3 is 14 amino acids. Germline CDR1 and CDR2: SGHVS and FNYEAQ. Variable domain in full (rest from reference TRBV7-6 and TRBJ2-7): GAGVSQSPRYKVTKRGQDVALRCDPISGHVSLYWYRQALGQGPEFLTYFNYEAQQDKSGLPNDRFSAERPEGSISTLTIQRTEQRDSAMYRCALSFGVNSYEQYFGPGTRLTVT.

Ten or more counts support this clonotype. The J gene is TRBJ1-5, the V gene TRBV4-1; D call uncertain. This CDR3 is built from 16 residues. V dropped 3 bases and J dropped 1 base, with 13 bases sitting between them. Germline V gives CDR1 MGHRA, CDR2 YSYEKL. DNA for the CDR3: TGCGCCAGCAGCCAGGGGTTACAGTTGAGCAATCAGCCCCAGCATTTT. It yields the protein CASSQGLQLSNQPQHF.

V usage is TRBV6-6 and J usage is TRBJ1-5, with a tentative D call TRBD1 (6 bases). The V gene's germline CDR1 is MNHNY and CDR2 SVGAGI (reference sequence). Deletions cut 4 bases from V and 2 bases from J, with 15 bases between. This CDR3 has 16 amino acids. Written as DNA, the CDR3 is TGTGCCAGCAGTTTGGACAGCCGAGGGGGCAATCAGCCCCAGCATTTT. As protein: CASSLDSRGGNQPQHF.

This clonotype was detected many times. CDR3 in DNA: TGTGCCAGCAGCCCGGCTAGTCGACAGGGGGCAGATTCACCCCTCCACTTT. This sequence encodes CASSPASRQGADSPLHF. This rearrangement joins TRBV7-9 to TRBJ1-6, with 10 bases lining up with TRBD1. The CDR3 loop spans 17 amino acids. V lost 5 bases, J lost 8 bases, and 12 bases stayed unmatched. Germline V lookup: CDR1 SEHNR, CDR2 FQNEAQ (reference sequence).

In its sample, this clonotype was seen a few times. The chain uses TRBV25-1 and TRBJ1-1, with TRBD1 as a possible D gene (6 bases). Germline V lookup: CDR1 MGHDK, CDR2 SYGVNS. V was trimmed by 6 bases and J by 0 bases, leaving 11 bases between them. This CDR3 comprises 14 residues. The CDR3 region has the DNA TGTGCCAGCAGGAAAAGGGGGGTGAACACTGAAGCTTTCTTT. This encodes CASRKRGVNTEAFF.

V usage is TRBV12-3 or TRBV12-4 and J usage is TRBJ2-5, with D possibly called TRBD1 or TRBD2 (5 bases each). Trimming took 3 bases from V and 3 from J, leaving 17 bases between them. The length of the CDR3 is 16 residues. As DNA, the CDR3 is TGTGCCAGCAGTTTTGGCCAGGGTGGGAGTGAAGAGACCCAGTACTTC. Translation: CASSFGQGGSEETQYF.

The gene calls are TRBV4-3 and TRBJ2-7, with D perhaps matching TRBD1 (6 bases). The CDR3 extends over 14 amino acids. Germline V gene lookup returns CDR1 LGHNA and CDR2 YSLEER. Trimming shortened V by 0 bases and J by 7 bases, and 13 bases separated the two germline ends. This CDR3 reads CASSQDQGSREQYF. Written as DNA, the CDR3 is TGCGCCAGCAGCCAAGATCAGGGGTCGAGAGAGCAGTACTTC.

This clonotype was detected a few times. The chain links TRBV19 to TRBJ2-7, with TRBD1 as a possible D gene (7 bases). The V gene lost 5 bases and the J gene lost 7 bases, with 15 bases spanning the gap. Germline V CDR1 and CDR2: LNHDA, SQIVND (reference sequence). The CDR3 length is 13 residues. In DNA form, the CDR3 reads TGTGCCAGTAGTCCAGCGACAGGGAGGGAGCAGTACTTC. Translated, it gives CASSPATGREQYF.

The table lists this clonotype with many counts. The chain links TRBV7-9 to TRBJ2-3; 9 nucleotides agree with TRBD2. Germline V lookup: CDR1 SEHNR, CDR2 FQNEAQ (reference sequence). V gave up 1 base and J gave up 2 bases; unmatched junction bases: 4. This CDR3 is 16 amino acids long. The CDR3 sequence: CASSLGVAGDTDTQYF. CDR3 DNA: TGTGCCAGCAGCTTAGGTGTAGCGGGGGACACAGATACGCAGTATTTT.

This rearrangement joins TRBV9 to TRBJ2-5; TRBD1 matches 10 bases. From germline, CDR1 is SGDLS and CDR2 YYNGEE. J was trimmed by 5 bases and V by 0 bases; bases with no gene match: 4. The CDR3 runs 15 residues. The CDR3 DNA is TGTGCCAGCAGCGTAGAGGGACAGGGGCGGGAGACCCAGTACTTC. Amino acids: CASSVEGQGRETQYF.

V is TRBV24-1 and J is TRBJ2-7; 10 nucleotides match TRBD1. With V trimmed by 9 bases and J by 6 bases, 10 bases remained unmatched. The CDR3 has 14 amino acids. CDR1 and CDR2 (germline): KGHDR, SFDVKD. CDR3 loop: CATYAGQGFCEQYF. In DNA, the CDR3 is TGTGCCACCTACGCGGGACAGGGGTTCTGCGAGCAGTACTTC.

J is TRBJ2-2 and V is TRBV7-9; TRBD2 aligns across 8 bases. The germline gives CDR1 SEHNR, CDR2 FQNEAQ (reference sequence). This CDR3 has 18 residues. Germline trimming cut 5 bases from V and 5 bases from J; bases unmatched to any gene: 16. The CDR3 coding sequence is TGTGCCAGCAGCCCCACAGGGCTAGCGGGCTCGGGGACCGGGGAGCTGTTTTTT. Translating it yields CASSPTGLAGSGTGELFF.